These 9 T cell receptor beta chains originate from one sample sequenced in a study of blood T cell repertoires in COVID-19. Profiled with immunoSEQ multiplex PCR; TCRdb holds only in-frame clones, not every one. This repertoire shows roughly 570,000 clones, roughly nine tenths found once; its top ten account for 7.5% to 9%. The sequencing input was peripheral blood. These receptors were collected from a woman in her forties or fifties with COVID-19, enrolled during active disease.

The chain links TRBV2 to TRBJ1-6, with 9 bases aligning to TRBD1. Germline V gene sequence: CDR1 SNHLY, CDR2 FYNNEI. The CDR3 has 15 residues. J gave up 7 bases and V 7 bases, and 8 bases lay outside the gene matches. CDR3 amino acids: CASKERQGGNSPLHF. The CDR3 DNA reads as TGTGCCAGCAAAGAACGACAGGGGGGGAATTCACCCCTCCACTTT.

In regard to this clone: This sample includes further DNA sequences coding for the same CDR3. The chain has TRBV28 and TRBJ1-5, with unresolved D. In germline, CDR1 is MDHEN, CDR2 SYDVKM. V was pared by 4 bases and J by 2 bases, with 9 bases between. This CDR3 contains 14 residues. The CDR3 loop reads CASSSPGGNQPQHF. The CDR3 coding sequence is TGTGCCAGCAGTTCACCGGGAGGCAATCAGCCCCAGCATTTT.

V is TRBV11-1 and J is TRBJ2-7, with a possible D match to TRBD1 (6 bases). Germline-derived CDR1 and CDR2 are SGHAT and FQDESV (reference sequence). V lost 3 bases, J lost 0 bases, and 12 bases lay in between. The CDR3 is 15 residues long. CDR3 sequence (DNA): TGTGCCAGCAGCTTTAGACGGACAGCCTCCTACGAGCAGTACTTC. Translation: CASSFRRTASYEQYF.

The chain links TRBV7-2 to TRBJ2-3; D is unresolved. CDR1 SGHTA and CDR2 FQGNSA come from the germline V gene. V lost 5 bases, J lost 4 bases, and 10 bases lay in between. This CDR3 comprises 13 residues. As DNA, the CDR3 is TGTGCCAGCAGCCTACGAGGTGCAGATACGCAGTATTTT. Translated: CASSLRGADTQYF.

In its sample, this clone was seen a few times. For the CDR3, the DNA is TGTGCCAGCAGCCGAGGGGGCCTGAACACTGAAGCTTTCTTT. Amino acids: CASSRGGLNTEAFF. The chain has TRBV27 and TRBJ1-1; TRBD1 aligns across 7 bases. V shed 6 bases, J shed 0 bases, and the junction held 4 bases outside the gene matches. Germline-derived CDR1 and CDR2 are MNHEY and SMNVEV (reference sequence). The length of the CDR3 is 14 residues.

V is TRBV6-5 and J is TRBJ2-7, with TRBD1 matching over 7 bases. CDR3 length equals 14 residues. Germline CDR1 and CDR2: MNHEY and SVGAGI. The V and J ends lost 0 bases and 5 bases, in that order; junction bases with no gene match: 4. The CDR3 loop is CASSYSTGSNEQYF. The CDR3 DNA reads TGTGCCAGCAGTTACTCGACAGGGTCGAACGAGCAGTACTTC.

This chain uses TRBV6-1 with TRBJ2-1, with 8 bases that match TRBD1. CDR1 MNHNS and CDR2 SASEGT come from the germline V gene. Trimming removed 4 bases from V and 0 bases from J; junction bases left unmatched: 5. This CDR3 has 16 amino acids. This CDR3 is CASSARQGNSYNEQFF. DNA for the CDR3: TGTGCCAGCAGTGCCCGACAGGGGAACTCCTACAATGAGCAGTTCTTC.

CDR3 nucleotides: TGTGCCAGCAGCTTAGCTGGACAGGGCTCTGGAAACACCATATATTTT. Encoded protein: CASSLAGQGSGNTIYF. The V call is TRBV7-9, the J call TRBJ1-3; 8 bases map to TRBD1. Germline assignment: CDR1 SEHNR and CDR2 FQNEAQ (reference sequence). The CDR3 loop spans 16 amino acids. Trimming removed 0 bases from V and 0 bases from J; junction bases left unmatched: 1.

The chain links TRBV11-2 to TRBJ1-2, with D maybe TRBD1 (5 bases). Germline V gene sequence: CDR1 SGHAT, CDR2 FQNNGV. Between the trimmed V and J ends, which lost 8 bases and 2 bases, there was a span of 12 bases. The CDR3 spans 13 residues. The CDR3: CASFSPGNYGYTF. In nucleotides, the CDR3 is TGTGCCAGCTTCTCACCAGGGAACTATGGCTACACCTTC.